One sample yielded the 10 T cell receptor beta chains listed below, sequenced in a study of monozygotic twins with inflammatory bowel disease. From the 5' RACE reads, TCRdb lists one entry per CDR3 protein and no DNA. The sample has about 85,000 distinct CDR3 sequences. The sequencing input was blood. The receptors stem from a human donor with ulcerative colitis or Crohn's disease, or a healthy co-twin of an affected twin (not recorded which).

The chain recombines TRBV4-2 with TRBJ2-3; with no DNA, the TCRdb D assignment of TRBD2 cannot be verified. The CDR3 covers 14 residues. In germline, CDR1 is LGHNA, CDR2 YNFKEQ. The CDR3 sequence is CASSPTLGEDTQYF.

CDR3: CASSQVGGSTDTQYF. The chain links TRBV4-2 to TRBJ2-3. Germline V gives CDR1 LGHNA, CDR2 YNFKEQ. The CDR3 totals 15 residues.

The chain couples TRBV7-8 to TRBJ2-5; lacking DNA, the TRBD2 call made by TCRdb goes unchecked. CDR3 length equals 16 residues. Germline loops: CDR1 SGHVS, CDR2 FQNEAQ. Here the CDR3 reads CASSARVGGARETQYF.

The rearrangement links TRBV7-9 to TRBJ2-2; TCRdb returns TRBD2, unconfirmable since there is no DNA. The CDR3 has 17 amino acids. Germline V gives CDR1 SEHNR, CDR2 FQNEAQ (reference sequence). The CDR3 spells CASSHRGGGGGSGELFF.

The chain carries TRBV20-1 and TRBJ2-7. Germline V gene lookup returns CDR1 DFQATT and CDR2 SNEGSKA (reference sequence). This CDR3 is built from 15 residues. The CDR3 region is CSARDVVDASYEQYF.

The chain uses TRBV6-5 and TRBJ2-1; there is no DNA to check the TCRdb D call of TRBD2. The CDR3 length is 16 residues. Germline CDR1 is MNHEY and CDR2 is SVGAGI. The CDR3 reads CASSYSGRAGGSEQFF.

The chain couples TRBV29-1 to TRBJ2-7; TCRdb's assignment of TRBD2 cannot be checked, as there is no DNA. There are 13 residues in the CDR3. CDR1 is SQVTM, CDR2 ANQGSEA, per germline. This CDR3 is CSATYGGGYEQYF.

This chain links TRBV28 with TRBJ1-5; TCRdb's D call of TRBD1 is untestable without DNA. CDR3 length: 14 residues. The germline gives CDR1 MDHEN, CDR2 SYDVKM. The chain's CDR3 is CASSLDRSNQPQHF. Drawing the rest from reference TRBV28 and TRBJ1-5, the complete variable domain is DVKVTQSSRYLVKRTGEKVFLECVQDMDHENMFWYRQDPGLGLRLIYFSYDVKMKEKGDIPEGYSVSREKKERFSLILESASTNQTSMYLCASSLDRSNQPQHFGDGTRLSIL.

V usage is TRBV20-1 and J usage is TRBJ1-5. Germline CDR1 is DFQATT and CDR2 is SNEGSKA (reference sequence). The CDR3 is 12 residues long. CDR3 protein: CSAGTTYQPQHF.

V usage is TRBV5-1 and J usage is TRBJ2-4; as DNA is missing, the TRBD2 call by TCRdb cannot be tested. Per germline, CDR1 SGHRS and CDR2 YFSETQ. This CDR3 has 17 residues. This CDR3 reads CASSFQTSGGAGYIQYF.